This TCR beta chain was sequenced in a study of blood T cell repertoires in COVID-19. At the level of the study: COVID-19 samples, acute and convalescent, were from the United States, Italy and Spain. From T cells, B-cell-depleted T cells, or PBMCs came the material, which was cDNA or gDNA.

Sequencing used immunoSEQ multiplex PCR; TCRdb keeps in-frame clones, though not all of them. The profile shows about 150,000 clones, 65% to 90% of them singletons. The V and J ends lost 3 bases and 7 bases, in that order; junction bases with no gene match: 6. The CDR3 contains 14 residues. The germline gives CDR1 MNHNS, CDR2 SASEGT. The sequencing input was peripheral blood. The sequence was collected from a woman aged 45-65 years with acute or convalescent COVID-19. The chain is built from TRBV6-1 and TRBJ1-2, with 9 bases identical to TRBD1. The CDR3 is CASSDRRGQGGYTF. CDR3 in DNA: TGTGCCAGCAGTGATCGCAGGGGACAGGGTGGCTACACCTTC.